A single T cell receptor (beta chain) is shown here with its context. This sample is drawn from a study of OX40 agonist ivuxolimab in advanced cancers. This table comes from immunoSEQ multiplex PCR, and its TCRdb copy is limited to in-frame clones, with some not included. The sample records about 16,000 clones, 84% being singletons. V lost 1 base and J lost 2; bases outside the gene matches: 5. This CDR3 has 15 amino acids. Germline values: CDR1 SGHAT, CDR2 FQNNGV. J is TRBJ2-7 and V is TRBV11-2; 7 nucleotides match TRBD2. This specimen was CD4+ or CD8+ T cells sorted from blood, taken in a trial of the OX40 agonist ivuxolimab. This TCR was recovered from an adult with an advanced solid tumor such as melanoma, head and neck, liver or kidney cancer. The CDR3, as DNA: TGTGCCAGCAGCTTAGGAGCTGGACTAGCCTACGAGCAGTACTTC. Amino acids: CASSLGAGLAYEQYF.